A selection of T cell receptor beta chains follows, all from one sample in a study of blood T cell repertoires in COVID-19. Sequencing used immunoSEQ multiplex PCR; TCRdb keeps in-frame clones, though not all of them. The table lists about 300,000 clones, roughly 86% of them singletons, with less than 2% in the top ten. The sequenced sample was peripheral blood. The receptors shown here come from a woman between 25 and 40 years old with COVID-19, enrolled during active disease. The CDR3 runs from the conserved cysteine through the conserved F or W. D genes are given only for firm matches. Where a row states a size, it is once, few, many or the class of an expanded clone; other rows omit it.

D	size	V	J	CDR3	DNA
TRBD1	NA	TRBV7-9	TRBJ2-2	CASSSSQGANTGELFF	TGTGCCAGCAGCTCATCACAGGGGGCCAACACCGGGGAGCTGTTTTTT
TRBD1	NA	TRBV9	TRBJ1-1	CASSVVGQGKQAFF	TGTGCCAGCAGCGTAGTTGGACAGGGAAAACAAGCTTTCTTT
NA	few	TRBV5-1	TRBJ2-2	CASSLGDFNTGELFF	TGCGCCAGCAGCTTGGGGGACTTTAACACCGGGGAGCTGTTTTTT
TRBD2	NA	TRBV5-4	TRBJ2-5	CASGGTSDLDQYF	TGTGCCAGCGGAGGGACTAGCGATTTGGACCAGTACTTC
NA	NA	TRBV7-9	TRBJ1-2	CASSPGAWSDGYTF	TGTGCCAGCAGCCCCGGCGCCTGGAGCGATGGCTACACCTTC
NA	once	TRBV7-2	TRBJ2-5	CASSLVLDQETQYF	TGTGCCAGCAGCTTAGTCCTAGACCAAGAGACCCAGTACTTC
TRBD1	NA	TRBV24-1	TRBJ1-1	CATSDPGRGTEAFF	TGTGCCACCAGTGATCCCGGCAGGGGGACTGAAGCTTTCTTT
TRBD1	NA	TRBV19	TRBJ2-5	CASGDRGLETQYF	TGTGCCAGTGGGGACAGGGGGTTGGAGACCCAGTACTTC
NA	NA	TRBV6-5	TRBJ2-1	CASSSRLDDEQFF	TGTGCCAGCAGTTCCCGACTCGACGATGAGCAGTTCTTC
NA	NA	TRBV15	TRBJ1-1	CATSIGGVLAEAFF	TGTGCCACCAGCATAGGGGGGGTATTGGCTGAAGCTTTCTTT
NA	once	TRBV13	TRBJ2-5	CATGGRETQYF	TGTGCCACCGGGGGAAGGGAGACCCAGTACTTC
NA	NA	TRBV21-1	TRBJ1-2	CASSDRYRGTLYGYTF	TGTGCCAGCAGCGACCGATACCGCGGGACCCTTTATGGCTACACCTTC
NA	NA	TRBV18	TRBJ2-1	CASSLTGNEQFF	TGTGCCAGCTCATTGACAGGCAATGAGCAGTTCTTC
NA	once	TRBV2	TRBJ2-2	CASSEDRSTGELFF	TGTGCCAGCAGTGAAGACCGGTCCACCGGGGAGCTGTTTTTT
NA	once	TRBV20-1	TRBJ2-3	CSASHRDTQYF	TGCAGTGCTTCCCACAGAGATACGCAGTATTTT
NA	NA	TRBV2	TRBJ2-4	CASSEQGWIRNIQYF	TGTGCCAGCAGTGAACAGGGTTGGATCAGAAACATTCAGTACTTC
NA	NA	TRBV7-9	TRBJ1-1	CASSPQGGNTEAFF	TGTGCCAGCAGCCCCCAGGGTGGGAACACTGAAGCTTTCTTT
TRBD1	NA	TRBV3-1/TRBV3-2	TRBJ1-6	CASSLGTGKGSPLHF	TGTGCCAGCAGCCTCGGGACAGGCAAGGGGTCACCCCTCCACTTT
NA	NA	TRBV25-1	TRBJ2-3	CASSDREGVSTDTQYF	TGTGCCAGCAGTGATCGAGAGGGGGTAAGCACAGATACGCAGTATTTT
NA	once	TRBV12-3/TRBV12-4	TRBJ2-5	CASSPGWQETQYF	TGTGCCAGCAGCCCGGGGTGGCAAGAGACCCAGTACTTC
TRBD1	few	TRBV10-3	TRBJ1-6	CAISEPGQGAISPLHF	TGTGCCATCAGTGAGCCGGGACAGGGGGCAATTTCACCCCTCCACTTT
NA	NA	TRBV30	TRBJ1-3	CAWSVSGVGNTIYF	TGTGCCTGGAGTGTCTCGGGGGTTGGAAACACCATATATTTT
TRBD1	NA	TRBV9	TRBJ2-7	CASSAAGTGVYEQYF	TGTGCCAGCAGCGCCGCCGGGACAGGAGTTTACGAGCAGTACTTC
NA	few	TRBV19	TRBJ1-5	CASSIGTKGVNQPQHF	TGTGCCAGTAGTATCGGGACAAAAGGGGTCAATCAGCCCCAGCATTTT
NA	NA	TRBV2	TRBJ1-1	CASSVEGSNTEAFF	TGTGCCAGCAGTGTTGAGGGATCGAACACTGAAGCTTTCTTT
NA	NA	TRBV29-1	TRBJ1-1	CSVEEGAAAFF	TGCAGCGTTGAAGAAGGGGCAGCAGCTTTCTTT
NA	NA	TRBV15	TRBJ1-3	CATSREIGISGNTIYF	TGTGCCACCAGCAGAGAGATCGGGATTTCTGGAAACACCATATATTTT
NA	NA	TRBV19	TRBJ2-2	CASSSQGFGTGELFF	TGTGCCAGTAGTTCCCAGGGGTTCGGGACCGGGGAGCTGTTTTTT